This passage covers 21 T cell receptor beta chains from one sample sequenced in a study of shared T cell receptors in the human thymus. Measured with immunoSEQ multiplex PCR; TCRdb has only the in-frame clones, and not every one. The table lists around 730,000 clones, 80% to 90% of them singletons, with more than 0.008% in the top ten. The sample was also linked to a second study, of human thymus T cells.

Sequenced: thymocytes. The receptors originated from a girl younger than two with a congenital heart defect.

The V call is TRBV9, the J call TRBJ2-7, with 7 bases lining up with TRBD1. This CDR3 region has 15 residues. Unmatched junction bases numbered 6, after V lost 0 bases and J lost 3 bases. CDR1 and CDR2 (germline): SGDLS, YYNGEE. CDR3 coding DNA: TGTGCCAGCAGCGTAGCTACGGGACAGATCTACGAGCAGTACTTC. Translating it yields CASSVATGQIYEQYF.

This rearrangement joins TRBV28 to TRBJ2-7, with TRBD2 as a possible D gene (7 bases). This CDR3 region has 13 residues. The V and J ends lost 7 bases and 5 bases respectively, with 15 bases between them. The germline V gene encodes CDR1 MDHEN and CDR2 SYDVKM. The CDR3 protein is CASNGGGGDEQYF. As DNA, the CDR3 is TGTGCCAGCAATGGCGGGGGCGGGGACGAGCAGTACTTC.

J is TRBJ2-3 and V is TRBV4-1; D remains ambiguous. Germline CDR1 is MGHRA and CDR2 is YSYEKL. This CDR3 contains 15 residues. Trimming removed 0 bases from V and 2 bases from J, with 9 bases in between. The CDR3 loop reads CASSQDPTLTDTQYF. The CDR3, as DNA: TGCGCCAGCAGCCAAGATCCTACCCTCACAGATACGCAGTATTTT.

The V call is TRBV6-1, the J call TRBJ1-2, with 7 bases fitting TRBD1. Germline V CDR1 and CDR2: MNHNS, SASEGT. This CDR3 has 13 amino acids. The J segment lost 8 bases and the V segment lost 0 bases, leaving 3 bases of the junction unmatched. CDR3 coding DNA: TGTGCCAGCAGTGAAGCCGGGACAGAAGGCTACACCTTC. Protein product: CASSEAGTEGYTF.

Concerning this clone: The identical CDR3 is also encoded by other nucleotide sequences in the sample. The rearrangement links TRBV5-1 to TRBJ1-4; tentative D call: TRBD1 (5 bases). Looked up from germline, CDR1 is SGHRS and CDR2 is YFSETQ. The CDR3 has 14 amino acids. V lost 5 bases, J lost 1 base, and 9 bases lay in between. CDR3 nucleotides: TGCGCCAGCAGAACCGACAGAACTAATGAAAAACTGTTTTTT. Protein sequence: CASRTDRTNEKLFF.

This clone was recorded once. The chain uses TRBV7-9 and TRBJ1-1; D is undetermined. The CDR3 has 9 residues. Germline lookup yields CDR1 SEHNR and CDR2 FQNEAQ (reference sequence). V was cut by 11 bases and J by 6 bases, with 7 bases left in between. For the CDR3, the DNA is TGTGCCCCAGAACCTGAAGCTTTCTTT. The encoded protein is CAPEPEAFF.

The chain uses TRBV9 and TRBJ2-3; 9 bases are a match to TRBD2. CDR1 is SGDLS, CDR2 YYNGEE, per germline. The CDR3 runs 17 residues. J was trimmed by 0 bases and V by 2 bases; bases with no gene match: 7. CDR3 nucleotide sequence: TGTGCCAGCAGCGTTCTTGGTAGCGGGGGTAGCACAGATACGCAGTATTTT. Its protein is CASSVLGSGGSTDTQYF.

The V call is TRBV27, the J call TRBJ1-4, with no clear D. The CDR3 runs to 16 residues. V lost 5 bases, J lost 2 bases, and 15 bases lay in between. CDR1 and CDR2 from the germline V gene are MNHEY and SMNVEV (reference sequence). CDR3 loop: CASSPPPGGTNEKLFF. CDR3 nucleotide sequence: TGTGCCAGCAGTCCCCCCCCGGGAGGGACTAATGAAAAACTGTTTTTT.

CDR3 region: CASSLSAPSSRGFREQYF. DNA of the CDR3: TGTGCCAGCAGCTTATCGGCCCCCTCCAGTCGCGGGTTTCGCGAGCAGTACTTC. The chain employs TRBV7-2 and TRBJ2-7; perhaps TRBD2 as D (5 bases). The germline V and J ends were trimmed by 2 bases and 6 bases, with 26 bases remaining between them. Germline V CDR1 and CDR2: SGHTA, FQGNSA. The CDR3 loop spans 18 amino acids.

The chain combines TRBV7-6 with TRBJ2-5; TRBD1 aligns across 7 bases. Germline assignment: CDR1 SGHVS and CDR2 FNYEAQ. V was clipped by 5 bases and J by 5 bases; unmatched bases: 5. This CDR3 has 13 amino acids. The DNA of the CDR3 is TGTGCCAGCAGCCAGACAGGGTTGGAGACCCAGTACTTC. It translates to CASSQTGLETQYF.

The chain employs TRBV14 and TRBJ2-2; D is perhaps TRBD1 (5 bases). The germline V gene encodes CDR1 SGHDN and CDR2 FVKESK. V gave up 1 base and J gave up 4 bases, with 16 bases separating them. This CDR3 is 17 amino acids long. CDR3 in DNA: TGTGCCAGCAGCCAAGCTCTGACAGCAGAGTTCACCGGGGAGCTGTTTTTT. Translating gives CASSQALTAEFTGELFF. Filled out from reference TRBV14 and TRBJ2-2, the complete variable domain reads EAGVTQFPSHSVIEKGQTVTLRCDPISGHDNLYWYRRVMGKEIKFLLHFVKESKQDESGMPNNRFLAERTGGTYSTLKVQPAELEDSGVYFCASSQALTAEFTGELFFGEGSRLTVL.

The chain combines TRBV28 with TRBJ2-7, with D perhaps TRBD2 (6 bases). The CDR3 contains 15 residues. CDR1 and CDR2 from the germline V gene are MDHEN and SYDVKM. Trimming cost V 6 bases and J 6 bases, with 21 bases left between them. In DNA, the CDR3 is TGTGCCAGCAGCGGGAGAGCGGACGGCTGGGGCGAGCAGTACTTC. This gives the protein CASSGRADGWGEQYF. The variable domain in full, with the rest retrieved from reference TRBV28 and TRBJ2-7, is DVKVTQSSRYLVKRTGEKVFLECVQDMDHENMFWYRQDPGLGLRLIYFSYDVKMKEKGDIPEGYSVSREKKERFSLILESASTNQTSMYLCASSGRADGWGEQYFGPGTRLTVT.

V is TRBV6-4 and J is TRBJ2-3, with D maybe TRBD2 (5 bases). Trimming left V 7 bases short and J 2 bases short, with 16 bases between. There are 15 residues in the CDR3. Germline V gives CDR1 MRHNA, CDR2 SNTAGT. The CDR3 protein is CASMHNGKPTDTQYF. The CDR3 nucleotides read TGTGCCAGCATGCACAACGGGAAACCCACAGATACGCAGTATTTT.

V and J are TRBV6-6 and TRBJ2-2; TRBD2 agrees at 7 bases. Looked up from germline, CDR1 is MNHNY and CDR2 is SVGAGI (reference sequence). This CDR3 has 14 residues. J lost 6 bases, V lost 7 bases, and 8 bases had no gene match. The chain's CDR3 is CASKPSGLAGELFF. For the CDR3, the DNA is TGTGCCAGCAAGCCCTCCGGACTAGCCGGGGAGCTGTTTTTT.

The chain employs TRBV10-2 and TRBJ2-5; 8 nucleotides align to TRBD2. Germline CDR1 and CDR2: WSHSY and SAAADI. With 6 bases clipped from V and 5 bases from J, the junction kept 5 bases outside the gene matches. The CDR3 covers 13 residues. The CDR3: CASSHGGGETQYF. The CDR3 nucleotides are TGCGCCAGCAGCCACGGCGGGGGGGAGACCCAGTACTTC.

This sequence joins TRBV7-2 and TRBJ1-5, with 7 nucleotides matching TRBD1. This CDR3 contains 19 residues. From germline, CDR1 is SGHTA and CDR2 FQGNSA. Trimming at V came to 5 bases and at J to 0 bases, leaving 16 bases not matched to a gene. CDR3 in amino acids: CASSAGQAQGNYSNQPQHF. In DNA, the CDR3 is TGTGCCAGCAGCGCAGGACAGGCTCAAGGGAATTATAGCAATCAGCCCCAGCATTTT.

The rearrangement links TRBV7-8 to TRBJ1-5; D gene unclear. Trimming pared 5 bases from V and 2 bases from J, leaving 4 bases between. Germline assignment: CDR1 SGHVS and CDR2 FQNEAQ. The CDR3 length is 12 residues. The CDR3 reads CASSLGNQPQHF. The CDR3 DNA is TGTGCCAGCAGCCTCGGCAATCAGCCCCAGCATTTT. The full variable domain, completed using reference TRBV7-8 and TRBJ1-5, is GAGVSQSPRYKVAKRGQDVALRCDPISGHVSLFWYQQALGQGPEFLTYFQNEAQLDKSGLPSDRFFAERPEGSVSTLKIQRTQQEDSAVYLCASSLGNQPQHFGDGTRLSIL.

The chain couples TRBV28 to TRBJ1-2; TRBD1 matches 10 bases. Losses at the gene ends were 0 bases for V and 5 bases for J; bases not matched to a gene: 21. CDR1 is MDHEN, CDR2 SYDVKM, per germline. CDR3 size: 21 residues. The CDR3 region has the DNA TGTGCCAGCAGTTTATGCACATCAGAAGACAGGGGGCCTCGGTCTAGGTATGGCTACACCTTC. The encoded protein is CASSLCTSEDRGPRSRYGYTF.

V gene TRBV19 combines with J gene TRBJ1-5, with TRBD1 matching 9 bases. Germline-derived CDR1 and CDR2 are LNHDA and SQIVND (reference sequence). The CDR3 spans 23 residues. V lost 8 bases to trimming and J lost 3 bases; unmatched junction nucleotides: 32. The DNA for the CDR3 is TGTGCCAGTGGTCATGGTACGTCCTTGTTATGGAGTCCCGGGACAGGGAACAATCAGCCCCAGCATTTT. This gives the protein CASGHGTSLLWSPGTGNNQPQHF.

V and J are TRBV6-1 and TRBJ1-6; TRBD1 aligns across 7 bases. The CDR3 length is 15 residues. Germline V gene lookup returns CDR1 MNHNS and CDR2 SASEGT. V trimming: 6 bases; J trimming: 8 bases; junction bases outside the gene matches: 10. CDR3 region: CASRLNRGVDSPLHF. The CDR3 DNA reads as TGTGCCAGCAGGCTTAACAGGGGTGTCGATTCACCCCTCCACTTT.

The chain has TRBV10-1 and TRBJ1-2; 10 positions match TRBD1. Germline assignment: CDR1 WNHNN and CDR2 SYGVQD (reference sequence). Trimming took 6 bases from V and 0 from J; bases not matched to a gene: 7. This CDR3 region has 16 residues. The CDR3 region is CASRGTGTGANYGYTF. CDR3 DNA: TGCGCCAGCAGGGGTACCGGGACAGGGGCTAACTATGGCTACACCTTC.